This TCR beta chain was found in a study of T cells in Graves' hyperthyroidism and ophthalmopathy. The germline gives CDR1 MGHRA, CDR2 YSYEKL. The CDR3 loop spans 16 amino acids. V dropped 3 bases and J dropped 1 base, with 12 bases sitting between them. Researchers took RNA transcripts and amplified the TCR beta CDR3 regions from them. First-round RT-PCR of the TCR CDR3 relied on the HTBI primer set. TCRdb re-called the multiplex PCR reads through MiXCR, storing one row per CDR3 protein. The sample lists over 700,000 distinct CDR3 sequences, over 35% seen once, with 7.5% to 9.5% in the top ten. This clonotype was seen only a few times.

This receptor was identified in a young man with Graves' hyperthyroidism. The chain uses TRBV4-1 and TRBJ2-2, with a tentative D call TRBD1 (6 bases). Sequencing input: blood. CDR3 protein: CASSQTGQKNTGELFF. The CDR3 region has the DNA TGCGCCAGCAGCCAGACCGGACAGAAGAACACCGGGGAGCTGTTTTTT.